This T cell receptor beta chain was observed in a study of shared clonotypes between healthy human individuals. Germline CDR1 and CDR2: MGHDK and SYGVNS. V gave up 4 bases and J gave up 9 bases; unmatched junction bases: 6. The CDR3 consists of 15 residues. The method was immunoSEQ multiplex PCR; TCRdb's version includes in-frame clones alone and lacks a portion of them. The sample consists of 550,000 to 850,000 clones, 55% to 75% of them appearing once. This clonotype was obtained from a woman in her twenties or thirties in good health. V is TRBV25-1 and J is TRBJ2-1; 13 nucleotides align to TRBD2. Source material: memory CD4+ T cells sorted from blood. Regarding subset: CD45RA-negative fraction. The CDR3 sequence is CASSGTSGRIGEQFF. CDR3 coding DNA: TGTGCCAGCAGTGGGACTAGCGGGAGAATTGGTGAGCAGTTCTTC.